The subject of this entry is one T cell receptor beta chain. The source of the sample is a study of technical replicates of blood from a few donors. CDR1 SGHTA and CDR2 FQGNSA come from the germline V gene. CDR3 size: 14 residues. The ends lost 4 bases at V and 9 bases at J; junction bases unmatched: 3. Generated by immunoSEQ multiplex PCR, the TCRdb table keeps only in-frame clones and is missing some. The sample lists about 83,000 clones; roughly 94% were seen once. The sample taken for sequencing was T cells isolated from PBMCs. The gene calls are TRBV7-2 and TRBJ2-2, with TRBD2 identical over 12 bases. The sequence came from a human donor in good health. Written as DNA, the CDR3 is TGTGCCAGCAGCTGGACTAGCGGGATACGGGAGCTGTTTTTT. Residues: CASSWTSGIRELFF.